This T cell receptor (beta chain) was identified in a study of blood T cell repertoires in COVID-19. About the research overall: T cells, B-cell-depleted T cells, or PBMCs supplied cDNA or gDNA.

In the original processing: Reference gene primer amplification gave nucleated cell count estimates. The repertoire was sequenced with immunoSEQ multiplex PCR; TCRdb's copy has only in-frame clones and lacks some. The DNA was the basis for D and trimming; V, J and clone size are from that table. The table records roughly 140,000 clones, less than 85% of them present only once. Germline loops: CDR1 MNHEY, CDR2 SVGAGI. The CDR3 loop spans 13 amino acids. The V and J ends lost 6 bases and 5 bases respectively, with 10 bases between them. Sample: peripheral blood. This clonotype was obtained from a woman older than 75 in a cohort sampled during active or convalescent COVID-19. The chain recombines TRBV6-5 with TRBJ2-2; D might be TRBD1 (6 bases). In DNA, the CDR3 is TGTGCCAGCAGACCACAGGGTACCGGGGAGCTGTTTTTT. It codes for CASRPQGTGELFF.